This entry is about one T cell receptor beta chain. The antigen remains undetermined. CDR1 and CDR2 (germline): MNHEY, SVGAGI. V gave up 7 bases and J gave up 7 bases; unmatched junction bases: 10. CDR3 size: 15 residues. Peripheral blood came from all dose cohorts at three timepoints. The data derive from a study of OX40 agonist ivuxolimab in advanced cancers. Study overall: The patients' treatment was ivuxolimab, an agonistic anti-OX40 (CD134) antibody. The mean age was roughly 60 years, ranging from about 20 to 79, with about four fifths of participants male. Study-level results: Averaged across samples, CD8+ T cells carried more expanded clones than CD4+ did.

Data came from immunoSEQ multiplex PCR; TCRdb stores just in-frame clones and leaves some out. The table records under 75,000 clones, less than 90% of them present only once. Here the sequenced sample was CD4+ or CD8+ T cells sorted from blood, taken in a trial of the OX40 agonist ivuxolimab. The TCR comes from an adult with an advanced solid tumor such as melanoma, head and neck, liver or kidney cancer. The genes are TRBV6-5 and TRBJ1-4, with TRBD1 matching 9 bases. In DNA form, the CDR3 reads TGTGCCAGCACGGCTCTCGGACAGGGGATTGAAAAACTGTTTTTT. Its protein product is CASTALGQGIEKLFF.